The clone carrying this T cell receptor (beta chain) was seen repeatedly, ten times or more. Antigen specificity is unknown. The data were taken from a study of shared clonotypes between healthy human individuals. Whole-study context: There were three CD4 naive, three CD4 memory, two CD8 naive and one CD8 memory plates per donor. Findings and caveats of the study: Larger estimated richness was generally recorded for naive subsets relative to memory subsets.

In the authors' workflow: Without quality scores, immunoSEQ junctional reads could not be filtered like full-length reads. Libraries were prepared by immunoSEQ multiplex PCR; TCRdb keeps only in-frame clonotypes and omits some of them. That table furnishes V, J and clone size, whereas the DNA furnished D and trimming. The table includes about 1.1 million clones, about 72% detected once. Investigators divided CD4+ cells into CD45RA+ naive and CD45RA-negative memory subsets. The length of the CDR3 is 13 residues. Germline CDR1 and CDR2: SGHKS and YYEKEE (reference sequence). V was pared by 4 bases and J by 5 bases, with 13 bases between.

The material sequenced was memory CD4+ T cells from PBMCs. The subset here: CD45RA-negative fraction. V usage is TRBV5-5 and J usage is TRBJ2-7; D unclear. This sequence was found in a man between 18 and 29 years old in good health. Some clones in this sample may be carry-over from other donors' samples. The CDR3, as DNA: TGTGCCAGCAGCGCCGGGCCGGGCAACGAGCAGTACTTC. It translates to CASSAGPGNEQYF.